This T cell receptor beta chain derives from a study of blood T cells in healthy people across ages. Findings and limits, study-wide: TCR beta diversity was tightly associated with the proportion of naive T cells. Unknown CMV status may confound age-related changes in expanded clones.

On this clonotype: The antigen is not known.

Combining a sample-barcoded 5' primer with a J-beta primer mix, a second PCR ran for roughly 6 to 12 cycles. From the 5' RACE reads, TCRdb called clonotypes with MiXCR, one entry per CDR3 protein. The sample yields roughly 800,000 distinct CDR3 sequences, approximately 25% seen once. Germline V gene data show CDR1 as SGHKS and CDR2 as YYEKEE (reference sequence). The CDR3 covers 15 residues. V gave up 0 bases and J gave up 0 bases, with 8 bases separating them. This sample was also put to use in a study of T cells of mothers and their children. This second report adds: A slight, non-significant increase in overlap was found for related mother-child pairs relative to unrelated pairs.

This TCR came from a boy between 10 and 17 years old in good health. This chain uses TRBV5-5 with TRBJ2-3; maybe TRBD1 (5 bases). What was sequenced was blood. CDR3 residues: CASSLAGQSTDTQYF. The CDR3 coding sequence is TGTGCCAGCAGCTTGGCAGGACAAAGCACAGATACGCAGTATTTT.